This T cell receptor (beta chain) was identified during a study of blood T cell repertoires in COVID-19. The wider study: Samples taken during acute and convalescent COVID-19 were collected in the United States, Italy and Spain. From T cells, B-cell-depleted T cells, or PBMCs came the material, which was cDNA or gDNA.

Authors' data handling: Amplifying reference gene primers gave estimates of nucleated cell counts. Sequenced by immunoSEQ multiplex PCR; TCRdb stores in-frame clones only, minus some. The V and J calls and clone size come from that table; D and trimming were worked out from the DNA. The sample carries a few hundred thousand clones, 75% to 90% recorded once. V was pared by 6 bases and J by 4 bases, with 9 bases of the junction left unmatched. This CDR3 comprises 15 residues. Germline values: CDR1 LNHDA, CDR2 SQIVND (reference sequence). This TCR was sampled from a man between 18 and 29 years old with active or convalescent COVID-19. The sequencing input was peripheral blood. The rearrangement links TRBV19 to TRBJ2-1; 7 bases align to TRBD1. The CDR3 loop is CASSRARGPYNEQFF. CDR3 nucleotides: TGTGCCAGTAGCCGGGCTAGGGGGCCTTACAATGAGCAGTTCTTC.